This T cell receptor beta chain was retrieved from a study of beta chain features in type 1 diabetes. Study-level findings and limits: Shorter TCRB CDR3s, moderately but significantly so, were found in Type 1 diabetes patients in all four CD4+ subsets.

The entirety of the isolated RNA underwent reverse transcription, so expressed TCRB transcripts were sequenced. This table comes from immunoSEQ multiplex PCR, and its TCRdb copy is limited to in-frame clones, with some not included. This table has some 150,000 clones, around 13% appearing once. All sorted populations exceeded 95% purity. This clone was observed a few times. Its matching antigen is unknown. This CDR3 has 13 residues. Germline lookup yields CDR1 GTSNPN and CDR2 SVGIG (reference sequence). V was clipped by 5 bases and J by 7 bases, with 12 bases between them. This sequence originates from a man aged 18 to 29 with type 1 diabetes. The rearrangement uses TRBV30 and TRBJ1-6; D ambiguous. The sample consisted of central memory CD4+ T cells from blood. The chain's CDR3 is CAWSGMGNSPLHF. Here the CDR3 DNA reads TGTGCCTGGTCGGGGATGGGGAATTCACCCCTCCACTTT.